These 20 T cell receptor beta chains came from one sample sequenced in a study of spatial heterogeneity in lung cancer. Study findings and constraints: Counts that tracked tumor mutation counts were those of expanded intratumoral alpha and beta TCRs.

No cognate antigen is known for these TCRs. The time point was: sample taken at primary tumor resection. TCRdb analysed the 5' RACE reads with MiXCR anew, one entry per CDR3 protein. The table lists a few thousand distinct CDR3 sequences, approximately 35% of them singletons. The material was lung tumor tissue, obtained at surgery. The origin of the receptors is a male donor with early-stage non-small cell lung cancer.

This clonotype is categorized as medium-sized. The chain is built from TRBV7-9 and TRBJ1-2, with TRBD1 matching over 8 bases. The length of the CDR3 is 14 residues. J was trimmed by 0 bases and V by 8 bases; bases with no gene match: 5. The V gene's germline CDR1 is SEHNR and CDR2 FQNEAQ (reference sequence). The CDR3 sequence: CASAGGPANYGYTF. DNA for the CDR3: TGTGCCAGCGCAGGGGGCCCAGCTAACTATGGCTACACCTTC.

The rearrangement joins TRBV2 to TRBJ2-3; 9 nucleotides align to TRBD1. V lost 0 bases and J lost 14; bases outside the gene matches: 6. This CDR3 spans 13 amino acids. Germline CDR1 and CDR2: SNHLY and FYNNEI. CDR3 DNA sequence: TGTGCCAGCAGTGAAGCTCCGGACAGGGGCTTGTATTTT. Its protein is CASSEAPDRGLYF.

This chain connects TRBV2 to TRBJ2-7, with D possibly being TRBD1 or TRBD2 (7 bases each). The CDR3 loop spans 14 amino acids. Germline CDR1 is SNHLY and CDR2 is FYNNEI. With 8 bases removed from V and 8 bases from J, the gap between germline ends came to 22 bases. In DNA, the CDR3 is TGTGCCAGCGGGGGGGCGGGACAGACCCTTCAGCAGTACTTC. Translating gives CASGGAGQTLQQYF. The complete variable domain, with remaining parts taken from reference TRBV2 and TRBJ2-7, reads EPEVTQTPSHQVTQMGQEVILRCVPISNHLYFYWYRQILGQKVEFLVSFYNNEISEKSEIFDDQFSVERPDGSNFTLKIRSTKLEDSAMYFCASGGAGQTLQQYFGPGTRLTVT.

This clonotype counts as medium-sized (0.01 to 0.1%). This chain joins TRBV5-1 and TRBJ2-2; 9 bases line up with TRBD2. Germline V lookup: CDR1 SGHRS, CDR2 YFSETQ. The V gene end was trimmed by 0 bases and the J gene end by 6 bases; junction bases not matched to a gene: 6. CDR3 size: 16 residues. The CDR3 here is CASSLDIAGAPGELFF. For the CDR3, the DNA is TGCGCCAGCAGCTTGGATATAGCGGGAGCTCCCGGGGAGCTGTTTTTT. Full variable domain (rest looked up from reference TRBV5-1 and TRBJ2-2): KAGVTQTPRYLIKTRGQQVTLSCSPISGHRSVSWYQQTPGQGLQFLFEYFSETQRNKGNFPGRFSGRQFSNSRSEMNVSTLELGDSALYLCASSLDIAGAPGELFFGEGSRLTVL.

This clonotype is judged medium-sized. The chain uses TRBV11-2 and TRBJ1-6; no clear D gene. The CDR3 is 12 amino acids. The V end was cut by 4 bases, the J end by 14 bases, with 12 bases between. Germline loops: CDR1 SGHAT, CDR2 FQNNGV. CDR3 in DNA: TGTGCCAGCAGCTACACTACCAGAACCCTCCACTTT. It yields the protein CASSYTTRTLHF. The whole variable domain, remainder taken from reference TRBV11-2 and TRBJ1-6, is EAGVAQSPRYKIIEKRQSVAFWCNPISGHATLYWYQQILGQGPKLLIQFQNNGVVDDSQLPKDRFSAERLKGVDSTLKIQPAKLEDSAVYLCASSYTTRTLHFGNGTRLTVT.

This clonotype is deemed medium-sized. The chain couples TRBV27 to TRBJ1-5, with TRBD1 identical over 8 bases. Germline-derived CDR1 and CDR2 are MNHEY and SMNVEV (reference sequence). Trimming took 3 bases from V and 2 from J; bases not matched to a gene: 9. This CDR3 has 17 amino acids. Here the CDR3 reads CASSFLPTGEGNQPQHF. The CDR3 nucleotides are TGTGCCAGCAGTTTCCTTCCGACAGGGGAGGGCAATCAGCCCCAGCATTTT.

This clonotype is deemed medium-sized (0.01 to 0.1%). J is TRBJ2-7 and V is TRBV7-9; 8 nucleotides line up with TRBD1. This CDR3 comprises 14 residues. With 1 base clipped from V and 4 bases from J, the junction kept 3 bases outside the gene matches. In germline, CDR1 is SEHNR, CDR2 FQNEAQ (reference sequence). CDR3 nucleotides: TGTGCCAGCAGCTTAGTTGACAGGGGTTACGAGCAGTACTTC. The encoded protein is CASSLVDRGYEQYF.

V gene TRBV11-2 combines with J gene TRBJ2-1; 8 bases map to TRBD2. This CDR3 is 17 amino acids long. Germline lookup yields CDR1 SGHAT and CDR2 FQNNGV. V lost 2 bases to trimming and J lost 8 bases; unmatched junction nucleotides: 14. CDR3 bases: TGTGCCAGCAGCTTAAATAATCGCGGACTAGCAGGAGATGAGCAGTTCTTC. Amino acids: CASSLNNRGLAGDEQFF.

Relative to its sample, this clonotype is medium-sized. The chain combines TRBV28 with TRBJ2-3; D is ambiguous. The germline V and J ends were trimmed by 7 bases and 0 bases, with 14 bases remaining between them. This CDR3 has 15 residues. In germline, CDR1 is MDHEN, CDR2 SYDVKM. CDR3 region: CASTYSVASTDTQYF. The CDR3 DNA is TGTGCCAGCACGTATTCGGTCGCTAGCACAGATACGCAGTATTTT.

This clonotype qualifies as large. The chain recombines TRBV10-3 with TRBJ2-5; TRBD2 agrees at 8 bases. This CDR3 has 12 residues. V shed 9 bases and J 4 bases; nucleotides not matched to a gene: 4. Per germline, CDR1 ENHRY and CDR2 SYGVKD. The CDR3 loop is CAIAGVGETQYF. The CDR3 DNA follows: TGTGCCATAGCGGGAGTCGGAGAGACCCAGTACTTC.

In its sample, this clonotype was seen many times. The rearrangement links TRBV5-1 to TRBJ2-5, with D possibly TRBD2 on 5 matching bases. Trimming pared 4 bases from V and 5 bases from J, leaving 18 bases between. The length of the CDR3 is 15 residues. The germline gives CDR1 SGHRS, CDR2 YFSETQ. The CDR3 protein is CASSGEGHGGETQYF. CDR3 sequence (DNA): TGCGCCAGCAGCGGAGAAGGCCACGGCGGGGAGACCCAGTACTTC.

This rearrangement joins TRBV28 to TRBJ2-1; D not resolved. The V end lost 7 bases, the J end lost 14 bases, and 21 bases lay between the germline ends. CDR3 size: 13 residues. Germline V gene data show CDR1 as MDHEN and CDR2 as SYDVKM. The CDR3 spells CASTTNGQAVEFF. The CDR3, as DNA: TGTGCCAGCACAACCAACGGGCAGGCTGTAGAGTTCTTC.

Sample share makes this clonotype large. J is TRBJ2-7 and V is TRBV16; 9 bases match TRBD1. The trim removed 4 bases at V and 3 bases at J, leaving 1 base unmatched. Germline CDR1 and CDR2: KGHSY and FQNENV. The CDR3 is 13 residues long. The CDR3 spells CASSPDRGYEQYF. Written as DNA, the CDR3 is TGTGCCAGCAGCCCGGACAGGGGCTACGAGCAGTACTTC.

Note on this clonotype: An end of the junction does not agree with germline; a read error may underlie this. Here the CDR3 reads CASSQDLGEITGAFF. The CDR3 DNA sequence: TGCGCCAGCAGCCAAGACTTGGGGGAGATTACTGGAGCTTTCTTT. This chain joins TRBV4-3 and TRBJ1-1; a possible D gene is TRBD1 (5 bases). CDR3 length: 15 residues. CDR1 is LGHNA and CDR2 is YSLEER in the germline V gene.

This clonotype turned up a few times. The CDR3 DNA reads as TGTGCCAGCAGTCTGAGATCCAGGGTAGGCACCATATATTTT. Residues: CASSLRSRVGTIYF. The chain has TRBV12-3 or TRBV12-4 and TRBJ1-3, with D perhaps TRBD1 (5 bases). V lost 5 bases, J lost 9 bases, and 17 bases lay in between. The CDR3 covers 14 residues.

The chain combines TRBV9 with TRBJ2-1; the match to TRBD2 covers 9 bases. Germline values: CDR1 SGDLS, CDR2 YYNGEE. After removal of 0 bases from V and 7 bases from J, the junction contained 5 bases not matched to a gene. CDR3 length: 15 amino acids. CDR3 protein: CASSVASGVGNEQFF. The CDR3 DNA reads TGTGCCAGCAGCGTAGCTAGCGGGGTTGGGAATGAGCAGTTCTTC.

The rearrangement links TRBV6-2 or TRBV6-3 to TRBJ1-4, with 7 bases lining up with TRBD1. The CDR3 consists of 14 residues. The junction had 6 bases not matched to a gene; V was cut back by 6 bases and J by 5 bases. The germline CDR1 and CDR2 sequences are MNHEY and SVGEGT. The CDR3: CASRPDRENEKLFF. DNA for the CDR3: TGTGCCAGCAGACCCGACAGGGAGAATGAAAAACTGTTTTTT.

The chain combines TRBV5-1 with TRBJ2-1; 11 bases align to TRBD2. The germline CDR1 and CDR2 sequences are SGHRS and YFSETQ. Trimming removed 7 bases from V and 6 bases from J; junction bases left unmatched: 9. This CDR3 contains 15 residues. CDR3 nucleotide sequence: TGCGCCAGCTCCCCGACTAGCGGGACGGGCAATGAGCAGTTCTTC. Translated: CASSPTSGTGNEQFF.

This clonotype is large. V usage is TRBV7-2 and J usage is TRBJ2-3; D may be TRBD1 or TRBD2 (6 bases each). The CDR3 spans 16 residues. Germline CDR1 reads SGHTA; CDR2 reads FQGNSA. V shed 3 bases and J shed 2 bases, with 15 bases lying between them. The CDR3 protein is CASSFMGGSVTDTQYF. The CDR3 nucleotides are TGTGCCAGCAGCTTTATGGGGGGCTCGGTCACAGATACGCAGTATTTT.

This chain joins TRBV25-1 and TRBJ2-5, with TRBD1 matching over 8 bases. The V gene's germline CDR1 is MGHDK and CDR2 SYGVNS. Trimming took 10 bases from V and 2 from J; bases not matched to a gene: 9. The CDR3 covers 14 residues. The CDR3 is CATLGTGLQETQYF. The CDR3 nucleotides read TGTGCCACCCTCGGGACAGGACTGCAAGAGACCCAGTACTTC.